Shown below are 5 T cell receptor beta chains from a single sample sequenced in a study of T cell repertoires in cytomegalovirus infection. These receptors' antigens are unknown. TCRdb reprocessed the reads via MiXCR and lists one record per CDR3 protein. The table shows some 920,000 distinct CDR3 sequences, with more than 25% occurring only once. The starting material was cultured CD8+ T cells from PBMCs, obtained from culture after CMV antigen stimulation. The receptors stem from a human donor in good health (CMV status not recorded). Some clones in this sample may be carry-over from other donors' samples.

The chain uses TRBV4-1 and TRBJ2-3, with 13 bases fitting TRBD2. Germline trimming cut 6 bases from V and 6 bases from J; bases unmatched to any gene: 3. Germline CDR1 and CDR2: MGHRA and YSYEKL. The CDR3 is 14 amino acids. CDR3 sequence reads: CASRGTSGEDTQYF. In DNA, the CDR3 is TGCGCCAGCAGGGGGACTAGCGGGGAGGATACGCAGTATTTT.

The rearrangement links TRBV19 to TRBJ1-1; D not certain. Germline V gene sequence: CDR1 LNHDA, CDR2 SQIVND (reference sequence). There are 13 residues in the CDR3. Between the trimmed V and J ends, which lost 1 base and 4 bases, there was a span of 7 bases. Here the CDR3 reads CASSIGFTTEAFF. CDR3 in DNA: TGTGCCAGTAGTATAGGATTTACCACTGAAGCTTTCTTT. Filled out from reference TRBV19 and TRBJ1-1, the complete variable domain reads DGGITQSPKYLFRKEGQNVTLSCEQNLNHDAMYWYRQDPGQGLRLIYYSQIVNDFQKGDIAEGYSVSREKKESFPLTVTSAQKNPTAFYLCASSIGFTTEAFFGQGTRLTVV.

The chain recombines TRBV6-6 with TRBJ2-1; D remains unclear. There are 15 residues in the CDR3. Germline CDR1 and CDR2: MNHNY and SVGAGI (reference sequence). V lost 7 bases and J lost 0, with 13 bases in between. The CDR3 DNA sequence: TGTGCCAGCAATCCGACGGTGAGCTCCTACAATGAGCAGTTCTTC. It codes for CASNPTVSSYNEQFF.

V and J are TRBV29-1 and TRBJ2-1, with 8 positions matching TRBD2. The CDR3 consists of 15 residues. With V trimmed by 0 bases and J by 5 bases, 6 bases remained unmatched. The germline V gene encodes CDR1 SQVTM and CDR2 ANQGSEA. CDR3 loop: CSVEETGGLDNEQFF. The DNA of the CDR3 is TGCAGCGTTGAAGAGACGGGGGGACTAGACAATGAGCAGTTCTTC.

The CDR3 is CATSGGGTQPQHF. CDR3 DNA sequence: TGTGCCACCTCGGGGGGGGGCACTCAGCCCCAGCATTTT. The rearrangement joins TRBV7-9 to TRBJ1-5, with a tentative D call TRBD1 (6 bases). The CDR3 has 13 residues. The V end was cut by 10 bases, the J end by 6 bases, with 16 bases between. Germline CDR1 reads SEHNR; CDR2 reads FQNEAQ (reference sequence). The whole variable domain, filled in from reference TRBV7-9 and TRBJ1-5, reads DTGVSQNPRHKITKRGQNVTFRCDPISEHNRLYWYRQTLGQGPEFLTYFQNEAQLEKSRLLSDRFSAERPKGSFSTLEIQRTEQGDSAMYLCATSGGGTQPQHFGDGTRLSIL.